The clone carrying this TCR beta chain has ten or more counts. What it binds is unknown. The CDR3 length is 15 residues. CDR1 is MGHRA and CDR2 is YSYEKL in the germline V gene. Losses at the gene ends were 3 bases for V and 6 bases for J; bases not matched to a gene: 9. Unique molecular identifiers were carried by the TCR beta cDNA libraries. TCRdb re-called the PCR reads with MiXCR, one entry per CDR3 protein. The repertoire has a few hundred thousand distinct CDR3 sequences, under 55% of them found once; the top ten carry 12%. The sample is drawn from a study of post-analysis software for immune sequencing data. Study-wide background: Relapsing-remitting, secondary progressive and progressive-relapsing forms of multiple sclerosis all featured among disease courses.

General study points: A few TRBV segments (TRBV5-6, TRBV5-1 and TRBV20-1 among them) occurred more frequently in patients than in controls. Significantly lower normalized Chao1 diversity was seen in multiple sclerosis patients than in controls.

The clonotype originates from a girl aged 5 to 17 with multiple sclerosis. The sample consisted of blood. The genes are TRBV4-1 and TRBJ2-3, with 7 bases fitting TRBD1. The CDR3 loop reads CASSQTNLQGDTQYF. The CDR3 DNA follows: TGCGCCAGCAGCCAGACCAACTTACAGGGGGATACGCAGTATTTT.